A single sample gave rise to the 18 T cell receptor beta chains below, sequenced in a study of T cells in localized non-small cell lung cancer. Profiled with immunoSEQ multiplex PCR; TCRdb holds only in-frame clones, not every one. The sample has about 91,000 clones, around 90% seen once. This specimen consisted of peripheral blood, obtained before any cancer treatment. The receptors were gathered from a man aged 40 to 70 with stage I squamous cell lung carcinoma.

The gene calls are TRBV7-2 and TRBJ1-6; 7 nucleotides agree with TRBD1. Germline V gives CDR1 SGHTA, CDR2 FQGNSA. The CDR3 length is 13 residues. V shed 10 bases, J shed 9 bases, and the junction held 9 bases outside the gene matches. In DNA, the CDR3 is TGTGCCACTGCCGGGACAGAAGGTTCACCCCTCCACTTT. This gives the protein CATAGTEGSPLHF.

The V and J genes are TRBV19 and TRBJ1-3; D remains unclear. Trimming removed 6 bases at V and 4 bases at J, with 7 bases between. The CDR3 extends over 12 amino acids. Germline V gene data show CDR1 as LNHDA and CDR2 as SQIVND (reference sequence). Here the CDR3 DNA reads TGTGCCAGTAGGGCGGAAGGAAACACCATATATTTT. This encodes CASRAEGNTIYF.

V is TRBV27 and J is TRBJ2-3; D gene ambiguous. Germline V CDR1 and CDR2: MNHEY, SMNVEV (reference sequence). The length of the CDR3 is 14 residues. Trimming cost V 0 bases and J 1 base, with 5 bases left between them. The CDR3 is CASSLSTGTDTQYF. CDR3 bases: TGTGCCAGCAGTTTATCGACCGGCACAGATACGCAGTATTTT.

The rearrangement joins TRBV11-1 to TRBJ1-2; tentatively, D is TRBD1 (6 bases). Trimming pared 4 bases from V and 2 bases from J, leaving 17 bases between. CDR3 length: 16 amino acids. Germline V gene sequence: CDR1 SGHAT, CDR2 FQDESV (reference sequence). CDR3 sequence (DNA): TGTGCCAGCAGCTCAGTTACGGACAGAGCAAACTATGGCTACACCTTC. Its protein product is CASSSVTDRANYGYTF.

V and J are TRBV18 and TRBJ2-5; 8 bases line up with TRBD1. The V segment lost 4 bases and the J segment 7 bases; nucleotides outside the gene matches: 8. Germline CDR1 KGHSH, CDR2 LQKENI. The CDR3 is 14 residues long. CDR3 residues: CASSLSDRVTTQYF. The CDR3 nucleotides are TGTGCCAGCTCACTGTCGGACAGGGTCACGACCCAGTACTTC.

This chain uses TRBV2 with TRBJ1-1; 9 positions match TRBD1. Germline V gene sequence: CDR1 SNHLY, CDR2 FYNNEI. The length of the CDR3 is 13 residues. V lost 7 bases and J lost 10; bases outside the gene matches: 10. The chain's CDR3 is CASMSDRGGTAFF. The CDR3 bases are TGTGCCAGCATGTCGGACAGGGGAGGGACAGCTTTCTTT.

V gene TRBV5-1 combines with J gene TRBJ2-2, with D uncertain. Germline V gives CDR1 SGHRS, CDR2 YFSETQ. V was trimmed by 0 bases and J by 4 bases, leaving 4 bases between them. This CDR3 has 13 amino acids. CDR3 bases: TGCGCCAGCAGCTTGGACCCCACCGGGGAGCTGTTTTTT. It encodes CASSLDPTGELFF.

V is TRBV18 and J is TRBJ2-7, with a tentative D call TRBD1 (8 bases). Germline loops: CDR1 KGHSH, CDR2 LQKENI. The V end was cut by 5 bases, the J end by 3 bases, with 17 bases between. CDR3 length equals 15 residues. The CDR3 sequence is CASSEGAGQVYEQYF. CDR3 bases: TGTGCCAGCTCAGAAGGAGCGGGACAGGTCTACGAGCAGTACTTC.

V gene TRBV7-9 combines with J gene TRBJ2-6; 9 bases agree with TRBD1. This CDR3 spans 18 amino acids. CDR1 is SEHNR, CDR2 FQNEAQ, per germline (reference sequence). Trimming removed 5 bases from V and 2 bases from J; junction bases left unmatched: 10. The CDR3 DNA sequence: TGTGCCAGCAGCCGACTCCGGGACAGGGCTCCTGGGGCCAACGTCCTGACTTTC. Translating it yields CASSRLRDRAPGANVLTF.

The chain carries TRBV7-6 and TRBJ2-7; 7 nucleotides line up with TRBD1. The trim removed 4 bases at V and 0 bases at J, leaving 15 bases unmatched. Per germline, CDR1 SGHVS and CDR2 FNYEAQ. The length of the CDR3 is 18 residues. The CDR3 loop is CASSSNSTDRESSYEQYF. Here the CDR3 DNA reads TGTGCCAGCAGCTCCAATTCAACAGACAGGGAGAGCTCCTACGAGCAGTACTTC.

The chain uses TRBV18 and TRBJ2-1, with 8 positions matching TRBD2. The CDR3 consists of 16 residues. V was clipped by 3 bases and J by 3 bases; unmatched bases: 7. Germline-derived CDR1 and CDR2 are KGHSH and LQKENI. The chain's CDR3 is CASSPPSGGRYNEQFF. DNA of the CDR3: TGTGCCAGCTCACCTCCAAGCGGGGGTCGCTACAATGAGCAGTTCTTC. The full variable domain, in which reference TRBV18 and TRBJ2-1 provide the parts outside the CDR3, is NAGVMQNPRHLVRRRGQEARLRCSPMKGHSHVYWYRQLPEEGLKFMVYLQKENIIDESGMPKERFSAEFPKEGPSILRIQQVVRGDSAAYFCASSPPSGGRYNEQFFGPGTRLTVL.

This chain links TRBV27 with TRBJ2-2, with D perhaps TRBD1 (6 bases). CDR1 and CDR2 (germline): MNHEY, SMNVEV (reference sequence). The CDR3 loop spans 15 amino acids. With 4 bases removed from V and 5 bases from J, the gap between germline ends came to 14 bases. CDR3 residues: CASSSINTGTGELFF. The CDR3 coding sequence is TGTGCCAGCAGTTCCATAAATACAGGGACCGGGGAGCTGTTTTTT.

The CDR3 DNA sequence: TGTGCCAGCAGCTCCACAGGGGGGCGAGACACCGGGGAGCTGTTTTTT. Amino acid sequence: CASSSTGGRDTGELFF. The chain joins TRBV7-9 to TRBJ2-2; 8 nucleotides agree with TRBD1. Trimming at V came to 4 bases and at J to 3 bases, leaving 7 bases not matched to a gene. Per the germline V gene, CDR1 is SEHNR and CDR2 is FQNEAQ (reference sequence). CDR3 length: 16 residues.

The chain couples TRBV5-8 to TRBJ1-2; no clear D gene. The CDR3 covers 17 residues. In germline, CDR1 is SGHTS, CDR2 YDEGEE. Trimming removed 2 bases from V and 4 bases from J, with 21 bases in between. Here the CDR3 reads CASSFKGLEMTLYGYTF. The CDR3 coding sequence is TGTGCCAGCAGCTTTAAGGGCTTGGAGATGACTCTCTATGGCTACACCTTC.

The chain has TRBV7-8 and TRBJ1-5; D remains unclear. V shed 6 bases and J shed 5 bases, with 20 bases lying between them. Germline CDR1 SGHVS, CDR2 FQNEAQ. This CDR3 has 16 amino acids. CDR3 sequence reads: CASSRSGWREDQPQHF. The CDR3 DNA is TGTGCCAGCAGTCGTAGCGGGTGGAGGGAGGATCAGCCCCAGCATTTT.

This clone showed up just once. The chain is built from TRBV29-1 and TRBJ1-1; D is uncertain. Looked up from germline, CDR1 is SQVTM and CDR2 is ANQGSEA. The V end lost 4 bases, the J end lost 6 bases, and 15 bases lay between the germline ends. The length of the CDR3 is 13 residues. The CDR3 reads CSVVGSKTPEAFF. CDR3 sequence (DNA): TGCAGCGTTGTCGGGAGCAAGACCCCTGAAGCTTTCTTT.

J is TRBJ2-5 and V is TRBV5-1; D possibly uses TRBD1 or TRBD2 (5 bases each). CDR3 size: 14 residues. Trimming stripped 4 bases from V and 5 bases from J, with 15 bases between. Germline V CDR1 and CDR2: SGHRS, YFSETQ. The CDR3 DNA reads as TGCGCCAGCAGCGGGGGACGGACTCGGGAGACCCAGTACTTC. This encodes CASSGGRTRETQYF.

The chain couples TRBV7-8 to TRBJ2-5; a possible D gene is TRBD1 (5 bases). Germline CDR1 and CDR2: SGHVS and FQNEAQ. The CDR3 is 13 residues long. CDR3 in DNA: TGTGCAGTCAGGGCTGAAGTTAAAGAGACCCAGTACTTC. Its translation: CAVRAEVKETQYF.